A selection of T cell receptor beta chains follows, all from one sample in a study of OX40 agonist ivuxolimab in advanced cancers. Some clones are missing from TCRdb's copy, which holds only in-frame ones; the method was immunoSEQ multiplex PCR. The sample lists approximately 100,000 clones; approximately 85% were seen once. The specimen comprised CD4+ or CD8+ T cells sorted from blood, sampled in a trial of the OX40 agonist ivuxolimab. These receptors were taken from an adult with an advanced solid tumor such as melanoma, head and neck, liver or kidney cancer. Both conserved end residues are part of each CDR3. A D gene is named only where the DNA matches it firmly. Size is omitted from some rows. Given values are once, few, many or a class for expanded clones.

j_gene,abundance,d_gene,v_gene,CDR3nt,CDR3aa
TRBJ1-1,.,.,TRBV30,TGTGCCTGGAGCTGGGGGCGGAACACTGAAGCTTTCTTT,CAWSWGRNTEAFF
TRBJ1-3,.,.,TRBV5-4,TGTGCCAGCAGCTTACCCGGGACCGGTGGAAACACCATATATTTT,CASSLPGTGGNTIYF
TRBJ2-5,.,.,TRBV19,TGTGCCAGTAGATCGAGCACGGTCCCAGAGACCCAGTACTTC,CASRSSTVPETQYF
TRBJ2-2,.,TRBD2,TRBV5-1,TGCGCCAGCGGACTAGCGGAGGCCGGGGAGCTGTTTTTT,CASGLAEAGELFF
TRBJ2-5,once,TRBD2,TRBV11-2,TGTGCCAGCAGCTTAGAAGCGGGAGGCCCCCAAGAGACCCAGTACTTC,CASSLEAGGPQETQYF
TRBJ1-2,few,.,TRBV2,TGTGCCAGCAGTGTGGGCTTCAACTATGGCTACACCTTC,CASSVGFNYGYTF
TRBJ2-2,.,.,TRBV19,TGTGCCAGTAGTATACAGGGGGGAGGCGGGGAGCTGTTTTTT,CASSIQGGGGELFF
TRBJ2-1,.,.,TRBV28,TGTGCCAGCAGTTTATCCACGGAGCCCTTTAGTGGTGAGCAGTTCTTC,CASSLSTEPFSGEQFF
TRBJ2-7,.,TRBD2,TRBV7-9,TGTGCCAGCAGCCTTGGACTAGCGGGAGGATACGAGCAGTACTTC,CASSLGLAGGYEQYF
TRBJ2-7,.,.,TRBV28,TGTGCCAGCAGTCCTCAGGGGCCACTGGGACTTTACGAGCAGTACTTC,CASSPQGPLGLYEQYF
TRBJ2-1,.,.,TRBV28,TGTGCCAGCGTTAGTAGTGGTGGGGTGTCCTACAATGAGCAGTTCTTC,CASVSSGGVSYNEQFF
TRBJ2-7,.,TRBD2,TRBV4-1,TGCGCCAGCAGCCAAGAACTAGCGGAGAGGGTATACGAGCAGTACTTC,CASSQELAERVYEQYF
TRBJ2-7,few,TRBD1,TRBV27,TGTGCCGGAAACAGGGACAGGGGGGTTTCCTACGAGCAGTACTTC,CAGNRDRGVSYEQYF
TRBJ1-3,.,.,TRBV2,TGTGCCAGCAGTGAAGGGCAGGGCCAGCGTGGAAACACCATATATTTT,CASSEGQGQRGNTIYF
TRBJ1-4,.,TRBD1,TRBV28,TGTGCCAGCAGTTCGGGACAGGGGTTTGAAGCAACTAATGAAAAACTGTTTTTT,CASSSGQGFEATNEKLFF
TRBJ1-4,.,.,TRBV4-1,TGCGCCAGCAGCTACCGAGACCTGAATGAAAAACTGTTTTTT,CASSYRDLNEKLFF
TRBJ1-2,.,.,TRBV6-5,TGTGCCAGCACCTTGGGGGGAGTGGGCGGCTACACCTTC,CASTLGGVGGYTF
TRBJ2-7,.,.,TRBV10-3,TGTGCCATTAAACAGGGAGAAACTTACGAGCAGTACTTC,CAIKQGETYEQYF
TRBJ2-7,once,.,TRBV2,TGTGCCAGCAGTGGTTTTCCCCTGCAGTACTTC,CASSGFPLQYF